This T cell receptor beta chain originates from a study of radiotherapy plus CTLA-4 blockade in lung cancer. General study findings and limits: In blood, TCR clones derived from the tumor expanded after radiotherapy plus ipilimumab.

In regard to this clone: Its antigen is unknown.

This CDR3 comprises 15 residues. Looked up from germline, CDR1 is SGHRS and CDR2 is YFSETQ. V trimming: 1 base; J trimming: 5 bases; junction bases outside the gene matches: 3. Sequencing was performed with immunoSEQ multiplex PCR; in TCRdb, only in-frame clones are kept and a portion is missing. This table holds 81,000 or so clones, 78% found once. The material sequenced was peripheral blood, taken from a patient treated with radiotherapy plus ipilimumab. The receptor was isolated from a human donor with non-small cell lung cancer whose response to radiotherapy plus ipilimumab could not be evaluated. Some clones in this sample may be carry-over from other donors' samples. V gene TRBV5-1 combines with J gene TRBJ1-6, with 7 bases aligning to TRBD1. CDR3 DNA sequence: TGCGCCAGCAGCTTGCGACAGGGTGATAATTCACCCCTCCACTTT. Protein sequence: CASSLRQGDNSPLHF.